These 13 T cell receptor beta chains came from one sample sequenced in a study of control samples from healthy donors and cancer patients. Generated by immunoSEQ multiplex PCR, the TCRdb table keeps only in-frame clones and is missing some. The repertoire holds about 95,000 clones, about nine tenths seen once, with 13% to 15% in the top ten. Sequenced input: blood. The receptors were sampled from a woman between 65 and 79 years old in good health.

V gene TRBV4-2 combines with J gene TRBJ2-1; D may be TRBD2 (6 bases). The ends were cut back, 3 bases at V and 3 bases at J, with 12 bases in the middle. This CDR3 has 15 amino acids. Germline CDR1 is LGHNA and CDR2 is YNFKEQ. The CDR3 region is CASSHREIVYNEQFF. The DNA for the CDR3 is TGTGCCAGCAGCCATCGGGAGATTGTCTACAATGAGCAGTTCTTC.

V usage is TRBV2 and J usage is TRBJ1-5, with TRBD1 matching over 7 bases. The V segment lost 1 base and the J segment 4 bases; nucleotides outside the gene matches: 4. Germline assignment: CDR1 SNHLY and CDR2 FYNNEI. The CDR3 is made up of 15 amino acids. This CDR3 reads CASSEVGQSNQPQHF. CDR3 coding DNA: TGTGCCAGCAGTGAAGTGGGACAGTCTAATCAGCCCCAGCATTTT.

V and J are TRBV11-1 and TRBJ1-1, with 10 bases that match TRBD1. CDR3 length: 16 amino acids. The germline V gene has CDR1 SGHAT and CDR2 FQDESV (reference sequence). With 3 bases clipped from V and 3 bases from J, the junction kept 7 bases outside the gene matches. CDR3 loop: CASSLTGGSVDTEAFF. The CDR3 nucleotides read TGTGCCAGCAGCTTGACAGGGGGCTCGGTGGACACTGAAGCTTTCTTT. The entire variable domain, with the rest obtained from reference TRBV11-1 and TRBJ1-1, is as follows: EAEVAQSPRYKITEKSQAVAFWCDPISGHATLYWYRQILGQGPELLVQFQDESVVDDSQLPKDRFSAERLKGVDSTLKIQPAELGDSAMYLCASSLTGGSVDTEAFFGQGTRLTVV.

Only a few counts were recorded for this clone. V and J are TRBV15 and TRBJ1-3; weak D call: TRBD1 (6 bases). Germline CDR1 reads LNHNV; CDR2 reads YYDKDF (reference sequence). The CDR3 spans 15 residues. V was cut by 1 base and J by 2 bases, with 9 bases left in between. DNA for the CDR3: TGTGCCACCAGCAGAGGGGGGGCCGCTGGAAACACCATATATTTT. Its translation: CATSRGGAAGNTIYF. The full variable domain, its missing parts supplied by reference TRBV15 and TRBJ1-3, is DAMVIQNPRYQVTQFGKPVTLSCSQTLNHNVMYWYQQKSSQAPKLLFHYYDKDFNNEADTPDNFQSRRPNTSFCFLDIRSPGLGDTAMYLCATSRGGAAGNTIYFGEGSWLTVV.

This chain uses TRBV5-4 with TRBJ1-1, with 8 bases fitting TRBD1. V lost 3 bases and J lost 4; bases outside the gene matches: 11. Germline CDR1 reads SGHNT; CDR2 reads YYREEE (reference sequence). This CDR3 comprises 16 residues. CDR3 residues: CASSSRQGIMGTEAFF. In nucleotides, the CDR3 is TGTGCCAGCAGCTCCCGACAGGGGATCATGGGCACTGAAGCTTTCTTT.

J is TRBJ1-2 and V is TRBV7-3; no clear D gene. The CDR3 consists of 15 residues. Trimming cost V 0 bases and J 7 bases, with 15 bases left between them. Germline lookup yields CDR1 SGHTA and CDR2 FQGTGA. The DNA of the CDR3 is TGTGCCAGCAGCTTAACTCCCCAGGTAGTAGGTGGCTACACCTTC. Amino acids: CASSLTPQVVGGYTF.

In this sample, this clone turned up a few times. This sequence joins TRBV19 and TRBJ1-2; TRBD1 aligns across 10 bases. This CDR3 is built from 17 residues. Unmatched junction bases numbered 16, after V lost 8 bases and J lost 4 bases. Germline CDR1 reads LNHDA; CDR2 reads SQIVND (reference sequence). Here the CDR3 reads CASLDRDRGGLSYGYTF. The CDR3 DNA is TGTGCCAGTCTCGACCGGGACAGGGGTGGTCTCAGCTATGGCTACACCTTC.

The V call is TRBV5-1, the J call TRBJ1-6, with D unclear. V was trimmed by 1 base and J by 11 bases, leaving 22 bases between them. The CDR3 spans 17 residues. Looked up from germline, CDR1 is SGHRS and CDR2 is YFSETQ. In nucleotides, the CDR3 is TGCGCCAGCAGCTTGCTCGGATCATCACAGCCCGGGGCACCCCTCCACTTT. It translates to CASSLLGSSQPGAPLHF.

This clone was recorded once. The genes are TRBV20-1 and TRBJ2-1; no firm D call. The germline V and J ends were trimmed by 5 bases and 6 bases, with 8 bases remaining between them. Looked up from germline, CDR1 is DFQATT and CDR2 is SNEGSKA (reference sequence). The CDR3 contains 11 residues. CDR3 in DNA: TGCAGTGCTCCGTCGGGCAATGAGCAGTTCTTC. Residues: CSAPSGNEQFF.

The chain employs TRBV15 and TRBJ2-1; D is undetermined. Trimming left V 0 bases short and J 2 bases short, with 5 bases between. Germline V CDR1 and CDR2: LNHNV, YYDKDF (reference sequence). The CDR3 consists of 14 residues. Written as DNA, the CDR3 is TGTGCCACCAGCAGAGAAGGTACCTACAATGAGCAGTTCTTC. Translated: CATSREGTYNEQFF.

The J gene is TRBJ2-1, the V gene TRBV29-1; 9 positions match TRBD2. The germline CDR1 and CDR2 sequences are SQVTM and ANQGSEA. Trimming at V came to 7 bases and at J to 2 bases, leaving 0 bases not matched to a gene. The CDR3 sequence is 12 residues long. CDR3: CSASGTYNEQFF. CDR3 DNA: TGCAGCGCTAGCGGGACCTACAATGAGCAGTTCTTC.

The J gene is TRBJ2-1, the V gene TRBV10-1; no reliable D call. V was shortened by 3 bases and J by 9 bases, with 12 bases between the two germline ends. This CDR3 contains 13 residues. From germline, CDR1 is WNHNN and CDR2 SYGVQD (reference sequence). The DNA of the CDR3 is TGCGCCAGCAGTGAAGGGAAATCCGGTGAGCAGTTCTTC. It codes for CASSEGKSGEQFF.

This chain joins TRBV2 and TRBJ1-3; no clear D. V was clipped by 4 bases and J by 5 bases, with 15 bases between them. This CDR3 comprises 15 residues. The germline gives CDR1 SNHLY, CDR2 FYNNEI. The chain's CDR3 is CASSGRTDSRNTIYF. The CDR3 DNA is TGTGCCAGCAGTGGACGGACTGATTCTAGAAACACCATATATTTT.